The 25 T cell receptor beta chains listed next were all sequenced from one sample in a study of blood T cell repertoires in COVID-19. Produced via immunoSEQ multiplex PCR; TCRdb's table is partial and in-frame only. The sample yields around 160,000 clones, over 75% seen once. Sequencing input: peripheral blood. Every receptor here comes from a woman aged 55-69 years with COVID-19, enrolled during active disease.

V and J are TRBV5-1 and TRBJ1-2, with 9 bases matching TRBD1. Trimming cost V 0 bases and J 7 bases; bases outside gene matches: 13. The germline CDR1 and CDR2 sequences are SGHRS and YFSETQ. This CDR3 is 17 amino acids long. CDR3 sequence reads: CASSLAGTGFDLGGYTF. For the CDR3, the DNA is TGCGCCAGCAGCTTGGCAGGGACAGGGTTCGATTTAGGTGGCTACACCTTC.

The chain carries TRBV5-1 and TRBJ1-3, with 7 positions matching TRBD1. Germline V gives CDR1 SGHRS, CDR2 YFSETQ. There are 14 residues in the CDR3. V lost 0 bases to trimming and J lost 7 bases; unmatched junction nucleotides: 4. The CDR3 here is CASSLVGGLNTIYF. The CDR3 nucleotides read TGCGCCAGCAGCTTGGTAGGGGGCCTTAACACCATATATTTT.

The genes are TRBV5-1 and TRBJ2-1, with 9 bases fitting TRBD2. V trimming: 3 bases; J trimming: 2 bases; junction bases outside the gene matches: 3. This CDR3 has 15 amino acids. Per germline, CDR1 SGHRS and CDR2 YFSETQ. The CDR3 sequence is CASSSSGEAYNEQFF. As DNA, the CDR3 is TGCGCCAGCAGCTCTAGCGGGGAGGCCTACAATGAGCAGTTCTTC.

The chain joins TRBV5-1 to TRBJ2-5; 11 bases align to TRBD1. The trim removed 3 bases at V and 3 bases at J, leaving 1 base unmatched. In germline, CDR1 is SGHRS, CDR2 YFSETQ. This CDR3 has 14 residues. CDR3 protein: CASSWGQGEETQYF. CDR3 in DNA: TGCGCCAGCAGCTGGGGACAGGGGGAAGAGACCCAGTACTTC.

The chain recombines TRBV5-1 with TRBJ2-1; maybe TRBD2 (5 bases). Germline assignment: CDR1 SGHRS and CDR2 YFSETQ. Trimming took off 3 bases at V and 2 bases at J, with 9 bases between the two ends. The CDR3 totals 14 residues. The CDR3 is CASSSSGTYNEQFF. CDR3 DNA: TGCGCCAGCAGCTCGAGCGGAACCTACAATGAGCAGTTCTTC.

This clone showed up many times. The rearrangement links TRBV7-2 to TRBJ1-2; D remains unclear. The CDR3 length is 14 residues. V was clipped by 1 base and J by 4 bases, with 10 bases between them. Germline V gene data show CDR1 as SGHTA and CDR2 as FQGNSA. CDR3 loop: CASSLGTRAYGYTF. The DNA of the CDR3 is TGTGCCAGCAGCTTAGGGACTCGGGCCTATGGCTACACCTTC.

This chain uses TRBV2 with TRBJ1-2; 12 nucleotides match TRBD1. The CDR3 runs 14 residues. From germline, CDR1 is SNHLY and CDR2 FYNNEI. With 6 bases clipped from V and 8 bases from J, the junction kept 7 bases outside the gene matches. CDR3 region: CASSRGQGARGYTF. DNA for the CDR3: TGTGCCAGCAGCCGGGGACAGGGGGCGCGAGGCTACACCTTC.

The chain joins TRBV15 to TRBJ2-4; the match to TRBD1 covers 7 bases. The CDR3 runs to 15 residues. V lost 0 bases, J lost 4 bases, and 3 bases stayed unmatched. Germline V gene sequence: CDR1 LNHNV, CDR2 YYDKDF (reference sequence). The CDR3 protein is CATSRDLGQKNIQYF. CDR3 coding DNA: TGTGCCACCAGCAGAGATTTGGGACAGAAAAACATTCAGTACTTC.

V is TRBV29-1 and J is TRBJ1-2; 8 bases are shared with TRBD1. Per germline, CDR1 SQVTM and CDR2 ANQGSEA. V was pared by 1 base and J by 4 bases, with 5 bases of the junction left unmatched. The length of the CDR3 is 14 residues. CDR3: CSVEVSGGVYGYTF. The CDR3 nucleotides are TGCAGCGTTGAAGTGTCAGGGGGCGTCTATGGCTACACCTTC.

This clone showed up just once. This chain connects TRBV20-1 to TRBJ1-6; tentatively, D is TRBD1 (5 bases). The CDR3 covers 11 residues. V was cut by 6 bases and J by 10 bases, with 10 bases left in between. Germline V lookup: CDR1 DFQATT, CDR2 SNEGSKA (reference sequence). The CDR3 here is CSAQGGSPLHF. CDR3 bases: TGCAGTGCGCAGGGAGGGTCACCCCTCCACTTT.

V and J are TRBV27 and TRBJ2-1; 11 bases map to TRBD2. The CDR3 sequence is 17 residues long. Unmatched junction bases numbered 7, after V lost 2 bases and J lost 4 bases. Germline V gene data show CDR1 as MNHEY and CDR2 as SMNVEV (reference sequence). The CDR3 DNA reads TGTGCCAGCAGTTTAGAGGCTAGCGGGGGGCGATACAATGAGCAGTTCTTC. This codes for CASSLEASGGRYNEQFF.

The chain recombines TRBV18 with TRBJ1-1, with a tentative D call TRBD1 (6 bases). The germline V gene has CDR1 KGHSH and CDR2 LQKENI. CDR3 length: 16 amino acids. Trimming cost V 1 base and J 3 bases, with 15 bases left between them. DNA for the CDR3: TGTGCCAGCTCACCACGAAGAACAGGGACGCACACTGAAGCTTTCTTT. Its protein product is CASSPRRTGTHTEAFF.

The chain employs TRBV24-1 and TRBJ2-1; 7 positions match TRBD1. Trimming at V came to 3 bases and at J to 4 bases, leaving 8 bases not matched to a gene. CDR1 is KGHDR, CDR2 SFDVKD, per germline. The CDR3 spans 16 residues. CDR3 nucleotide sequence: TGTGCCACCAGTGATGCACAGGGGTTTGGGTACAATGAGCAGTTCTTC. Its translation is CATSDAQGFGYNEQFF.

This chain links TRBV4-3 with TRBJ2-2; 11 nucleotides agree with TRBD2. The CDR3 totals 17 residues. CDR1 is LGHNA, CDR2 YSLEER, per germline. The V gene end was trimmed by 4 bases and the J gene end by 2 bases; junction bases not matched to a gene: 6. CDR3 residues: CASSPIGTSGNTGELFF. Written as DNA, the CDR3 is TGCGCCAGCAGCCCCATCGGGACTAGCGGTAACACCGGGGAGCTGTTTTTT.

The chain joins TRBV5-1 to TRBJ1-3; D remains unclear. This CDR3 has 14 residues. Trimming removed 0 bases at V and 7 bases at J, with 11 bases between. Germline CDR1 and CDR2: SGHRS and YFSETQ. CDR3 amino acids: CASSLGLSGNTIYF. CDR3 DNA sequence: TGCGCCAGCAGCTTGGGTTTGAGCGGGAACACCATATATTTT.

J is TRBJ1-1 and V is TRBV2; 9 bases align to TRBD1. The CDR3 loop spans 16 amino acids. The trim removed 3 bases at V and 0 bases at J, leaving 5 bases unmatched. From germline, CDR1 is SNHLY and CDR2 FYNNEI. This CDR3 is CASSEGTGYMNTEAFF. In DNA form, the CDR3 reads TGTGCCAGCAGTGAGGGGACAGGGTATATGAACACTGAAGCTTTCTTT.

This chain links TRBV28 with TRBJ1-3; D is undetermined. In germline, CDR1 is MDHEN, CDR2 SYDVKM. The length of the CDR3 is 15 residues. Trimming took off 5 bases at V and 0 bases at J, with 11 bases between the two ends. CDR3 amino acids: CASSPGVISGNTIYF. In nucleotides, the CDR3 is TGTGCCAGCAGTCCCGGAGTGATCTCTGGAAACACCATATATTTT.

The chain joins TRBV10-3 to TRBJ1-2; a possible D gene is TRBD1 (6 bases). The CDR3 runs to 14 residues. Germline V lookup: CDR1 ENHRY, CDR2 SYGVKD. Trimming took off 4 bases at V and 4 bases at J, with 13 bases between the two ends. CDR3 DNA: TGTGCCATCAGTGGCCCGGACAGCCTCTATGGCTACACCTTC. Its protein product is CAISGPDSLYGYTF.

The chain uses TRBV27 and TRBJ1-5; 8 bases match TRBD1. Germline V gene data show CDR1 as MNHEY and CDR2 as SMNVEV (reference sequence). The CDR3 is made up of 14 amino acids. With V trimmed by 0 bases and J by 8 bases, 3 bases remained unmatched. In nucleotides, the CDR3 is TGTGCCAGCAGTTTATCGTTGACAGGGGAGCCCCAGCATTTT. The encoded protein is CASSLSLTGEPQHF.

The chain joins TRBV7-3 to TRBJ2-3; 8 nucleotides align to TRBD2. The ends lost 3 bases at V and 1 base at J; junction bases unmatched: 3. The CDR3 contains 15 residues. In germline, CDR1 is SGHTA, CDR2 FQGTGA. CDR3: CASSFISGGTDTQYF. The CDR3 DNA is TGTGCCAGCAGCTTCATTAGCGGGGGCACAGATACGCAGTATTTT. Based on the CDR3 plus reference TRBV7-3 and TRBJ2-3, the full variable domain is GAGVSQTPSNKVTEKGKYVELRCDPISGHTALYWYRQSLGQGPEFLIYFQGTGAADDSGLPNDRFFAVRPEGSVSTLKIQRTERGDSAVYLCASSFISGGTDTQYFGPGTRLTVL.

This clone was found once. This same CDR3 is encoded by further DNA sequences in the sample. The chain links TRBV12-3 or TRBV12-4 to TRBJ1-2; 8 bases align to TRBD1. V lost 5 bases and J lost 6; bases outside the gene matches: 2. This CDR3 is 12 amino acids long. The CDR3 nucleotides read TGTGCCAGCAGTCCGGACAGGGATGGCTACACCTTC. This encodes CASSPDRDGYTF.

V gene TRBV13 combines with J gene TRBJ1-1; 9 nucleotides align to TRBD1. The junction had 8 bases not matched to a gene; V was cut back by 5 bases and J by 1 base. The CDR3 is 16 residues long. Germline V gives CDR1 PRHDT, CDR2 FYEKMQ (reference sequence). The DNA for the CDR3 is TGTGCCAGCAGCGACGGTAAGACAGGGGGGAACACTGAAGCTTTCTTT. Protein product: CASSDGKTGGNTEAFF.

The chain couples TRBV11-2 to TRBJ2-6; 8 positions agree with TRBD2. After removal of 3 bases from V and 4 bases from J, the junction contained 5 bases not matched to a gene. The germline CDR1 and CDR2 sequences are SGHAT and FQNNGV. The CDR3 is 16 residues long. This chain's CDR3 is CASSFPGLGGANVLTF. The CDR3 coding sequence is TGTGCCAGCAGCTTTCCGGGACTAGGAGGGGCCAACGTCCTGACTTTC.

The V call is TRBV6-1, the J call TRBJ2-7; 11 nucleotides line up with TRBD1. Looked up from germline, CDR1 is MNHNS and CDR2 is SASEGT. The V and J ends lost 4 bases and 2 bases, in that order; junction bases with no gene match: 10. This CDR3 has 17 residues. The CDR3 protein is CASSAPGQGAITYEQYF. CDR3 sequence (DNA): TGTGCCAGCAGTGCCCCCGGACAGGGGGCGATTACCTACGAGCAGTACTTC.

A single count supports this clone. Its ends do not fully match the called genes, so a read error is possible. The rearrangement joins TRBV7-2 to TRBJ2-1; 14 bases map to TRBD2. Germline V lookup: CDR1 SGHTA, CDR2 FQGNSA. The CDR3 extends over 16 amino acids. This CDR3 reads CVSSLGTSGGGNEQFF. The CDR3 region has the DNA TGTGTCAGCAGCTTAGGGACTAGCGGGGGAGGGAATGAGCAGTTCTTC.